Below are 13 T cell receptor beta chains sequenced from a single sample in a study of PD-1 blockade in mismatch repair-deficient tumors. The repertoire was sequenced with immunoSEQ multiplex PCR; TCRdb's copy has only in-frame clones and lacks some. The sample shows around 110,000 clones, about three quarters of them seen only once. The sample consisted of peripheral blood, taken approximately 64 weeks after starting pembrolizumab. The receptors were sampled from an adult with mismatch repair-deficient cancer.

The chain is built from TRBV6-4 and TRBJ2-1; TRBD2 matches 13 bases. CDR1 and CDR2 (germline): MRHNA, SNTAGT. This CDR3 region has 17 residues. V gave up 6 bases and J gave up 9 bases; unmatched junction bases: 14. For the CDR3, the DNA is TGTGCCAGCAGACCCGGACTAGCGGGAGACCAGGCCGGTGAGCAGTTCTTC. This encodes CASRPGLAGDQAGEQFF.

The chain has TRBV6-6 and TRBJ1-1; D is possibly TRBD1 (6 bases). Per the germline V gene, CDR1 is MNHNY and CDR2 is SVGAGI (reference sequence). V was clipped by 2 bases and J by 4 bases, with 11 bases between them. The CDR3 has 14 amino acids. The CDR3: CASSYRGGGTEAFF. The CDR3 region has the DNA TGTGCCAGCAGTTACAGGGGGGGAGGCACTGAAGCTTTCTTT.

This clone was picked up one time. The chain links TRBV7-3 to TRBJ2-2; 8 nucleotides align to TRBD2. This CDR3 contains 15 residues. The germline gives CDR1 SGHTA, CDR2 FQGTGA. V lost 5 bases to trimming and J lost 4 bases; unmatched junction nucleotides: 6. This chain's CDR3 is CASSPLGGGTGELFF. In DNA, the CDR3 is TGTGCCAGCAGCCCCCTCGGGGGGGGCACCGGGGAGCTGTTTTTT.

This rearrangement joins TRBV5-1 to TRBJ1-4, with TRBD1 as a possible D gene (6 bases). This CDR3 is built from 16 residues. Germline V gene lookup returns CDR1 SGHRS and CDR2 YFSETQ. Trimming left V 0 bases short and J 3 bases short, with 12 bases between. The CDR3 DNA reads TGCGCCAGCAGCTTGGGATCAGGGGAGGCTAATGAAAAACTGTTTTTT. This translates into CASSLGSGEANEKLFF.

V gene TRBV5-1 combines with J gene TRBJ1-1, with 8 nucleotides matching TRBD1. V lost 4 bases, J lost 3 bases, and 14 bases stayed unmatched. Germline values: CDR1 SGHRS, CDR2 YFSETQ. This CDR3 spans 17 amino acids. The CDR3 loop reads CASSAGQERNWDTEAFF. The DNA of the CDR3 is TGCGCCAGCAGCGCGGGACAGGAGCGGAATTGGGACACTGAAGCTTTCTTT. The complete variable domain, with remaining parts taken from reference TRBV5-1 and TRBJ1-1, reads KAGVTQTPRYLIKTRGQQVTLSCSPISGHRSVSWYQQTPGQGLQFLFEYFSETQRNKGNFPGRFSGRQFSNSRSEMNVSTLELGDSALYLCASSAGQERNWDTEAFFGQGTRLTVV.

The chain is built from TRBV4-1 and TRBJ2-1; D gene ambiguous. CDR3 size: 18 residues. Germline assignment: CDR1 MGHRA and CDR2 YSYEKL. The germline V and J ends were trimmed by 0 bases and 2 bases, with 17 bases remaining between them. CDR3 coding DNA: TGCGCCAGCAGCCAAGACCCACCCCAGGCGGAAGCCTACAATGAGCAGTTCTTC. This gives the protein CASSQDPPQAEAYNEQFF.

The chain employs TRBV5-4 and TRBJ2-7, with TRBD2 matching over 7 bases. This CDR3 has 13 amino acids. The V and J ends lost 4 bases and 0 bases, in that order; junction bases with no gene match: 1. The V gene's germline CDR1 is SGHNT and CDR2 YYREEE (reference sequence). This chain's CDR3 is CASSRGSSYEQYF. CDR3 bases: TGTGCCAGCAGCCGCGGGAGCTCCTACGAGCAGTACTTC. The full variable domain, completed using reference TRBV5-4 and TRBJ2-7, is ETGVTQSPTHLIKTRGQQVTLRCSSQSGHNTVSWYQQALGQGPQFIFQYYREEENGRGNFPPRFSGLQFPNYSSELNVNALELDDSALYLCASSRGSSYEQYFGPGTRLTVT.

V is TRBV19 and J is TRBJ1-2; D gene ambiguous. The CDR3 sequence is 15 residues long. Germline assignment: CDR1 LNHDA and CDR2 SQIVND (reference sequence). The V end lost 10 bases, the J end lost 0 bases, and 18 bases lay between the germline ends. CDR3 loop: CATHPGGQANYGYTF. In nucleotides, the CDR3 is TGTGCCACTCACCCTGGAGGGCAAGCTAACTATGGCTACACCTTC.

The chain couples TRBV15 to TRBJ2-7; 7 bases agree with TRBD2. The germline V gene has CDR1 LNHNV and CDR2 YYDKDF (reference sequence). The CDR3 is made up of 20 amino acids. After removal of 0 bases from V and 1 base from J, the junction contained 18 bases not matched to a gene. The CDR3 protein is CATSRDSIADRLGGSYEQYF. CDR3 DNA sequence: TGTGCCACCAGCAGAGATTCAATAGCGGACCGACTGGGGGGGTCCTACGAGCAGTACTTC.

The V call is TRBV5-6, the J call TRBJ2-3, with a tentative D call TRBD2 (5 bases). Germline values: CDR1 SGHDT, CDR2 YYEEEE. The V end lost 2 bases, the J end lost 4 bases, and 11 bases lay between the germline ends. The CDR3 is 14 amino acids. The CDR3 nucleotides read TGTGCCAGCAGCTTTCTTGAGGGCCCAGATACGCAGTATTTT. Residues: CASSFLEGPDTQYF. Filled out from reference TRBV5-6 and TRBJ2-3, the complete variable domain reads DAGVTQSPTHLIKTRGQQVTLRCSPKSGHDTVSWYQQALGQGPQFIFQYYEEEERQRGNFPDRFSGHQFPNYSSELNVNALLLGDSALYLCASSFLEGPDTQYFGPGTRLTVL.

The rearrangement joins TRBV2 to TRBJ2-1; D is unclear. Germline V lookup: CDR1 SNHLY, CDR2 FYNNEI. The CDR3 consists of 12 residues. Trimming took off 2 bases at V and 6 bases at J, with 5 bases between the two ends. CDR3 sequence (DNA): TGTGCCAGCAGTGAATTCGGCAATGAGCAGTTCTTC. It translates to CASSEFGNEQFF.

This clone has more than one count but fewer than ten. The gene calls are TRBV2 and TRBJ1-2, with 8 bases that match TRBD1. The J segment lost 4 bases and the V segment lost 5 bases, leaving 6 bases of the junction unmatched. The CDR3 extends over 14 amino acids. Looked up from germline, CDR1 is SNHLY and CDR2 is FYNNEI. The CDR3 spells CASSTRTGTYGYTF. CDR3 coding DNA: TGTGCCAGCAGTACCCGGACAGGGACCTATGGCTACACCTTC.

V gene TRBV7-3 combines with J gene TRBJ1-1; D ambiguous. The V gene's germline CDR1 is SGHTA and CDR2 FQGTGA. Trimming took off 3 bases at V and 3 bases at J, with 8 bases between the two ends. The CDR3 consists of 13 residues. This chain's CDR3 is CASSFTFDTEAFF. The DNA of the CDR3 is TGTGCCAGCAGCTTCACCTTCGACACTGAAGCTTTCTTT.